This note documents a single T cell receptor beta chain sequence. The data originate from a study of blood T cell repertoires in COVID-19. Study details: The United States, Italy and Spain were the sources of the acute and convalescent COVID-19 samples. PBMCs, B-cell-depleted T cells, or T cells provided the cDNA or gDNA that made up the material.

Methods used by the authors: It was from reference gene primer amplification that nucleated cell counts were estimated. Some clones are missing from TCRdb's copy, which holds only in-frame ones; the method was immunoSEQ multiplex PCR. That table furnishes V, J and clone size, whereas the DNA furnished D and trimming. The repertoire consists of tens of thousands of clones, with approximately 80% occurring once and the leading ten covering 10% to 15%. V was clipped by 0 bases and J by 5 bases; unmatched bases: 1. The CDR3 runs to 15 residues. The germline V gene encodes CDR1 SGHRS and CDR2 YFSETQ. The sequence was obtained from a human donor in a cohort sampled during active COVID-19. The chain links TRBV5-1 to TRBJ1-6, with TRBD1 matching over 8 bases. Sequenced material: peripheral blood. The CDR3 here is CASSLDRGNNSPLHF. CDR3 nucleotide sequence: TGCGCCAGCAGCTTGGACAGGGGGAATAATTCACCCCTCCACTTT.